These 21 T cell receptor beta chains came from one sample sequenced in a study of shared clonotypes between healthy human individuals. TCRdb's table, derived via immunoSEQ multiplex PCR, lists solely in-frame clones and lacks some. The sample lists fewer than 650,000 clones, around 78% occurring once. What was sequenced was PBMCs. The receptors originated from a woman aged 40 to 55 in good health. Some clones in this sample may be carry-over from other donors' samples.

The chain is built from TRBV5-4 and TRBJ1-3; possibly TRBD1 for D (5 bases). Trimming removed 4 bases at V and 2 bases at J, with 10 bases between. The germline V gene has CDR1 SGHNT and CDR2 YYREEE (reference sequence). The CDR3 covers 14 residues. The CDR3 coding sequence is TGTGCCAGCAGCCCGGGGACGGCTGGAAACACCATATATTTT. It translates to CASSPGTAGNTIYF.

In its sample, this clone was seen a few times. The genes are TRBV27 and TRBJ2-7; D not resolved. The CDR3 loop spans 18 amino acids. CDR1 MNHEY and CDR2 SMNVEV come from the germline V gene (reference sequence). V dropped 2 bases and J dropped 2 bases, with 22 bases sitting between them. The CDR3 sequence is CASSLERQWRLSPYEQYF. CDR3 in DNA: TGTGCCAGCAGTTTAGAGAGACAATGGCGCCTATCTCCCTACGAGCAGTACTTC.

The chain couples TRBV6-1 to TRBJ2-2; 7 bases line up with TRBD2. V was clipped by 1 base and J by 5 bases; unmatched bases: 1. CDR1 MNHNS and CDR2 SASEGT come from the germline V gene. The length of the CDR3 is 14 residues. The CDR3 nucleotides are TGTGCCAGCAGTGAAGTGGGGGGGACCGGGGAGCTGTTTTTT. This translates into CASSEVGGTGELFF.

This clone was counted between two and nine times. The rearrangement joins TRBV5-4 to TRBJ2-1; 12 positions agree with TRBD2. This CDR3 region has 15 residues. J was trimmed by 5 bases and V by 3 bases; bases with no gene match: 3. The V gene's germline CDR1 is SGHNT and CDR2 YYREEE (reference sequence). The CDR3 protein is CASSWTSGNHNEQFF. CDR3 in DNA: TGTGCCAGCAGCTGGACTAGCGGGAACCACAATGAGCAGTTCTTC. The complete variable domain, with remaining parts taken from reference TRBV5-4 and TRBJ2-1, reads ETGVTQSPTHLIKTRGQQVTLRCSSQSGHNTVSWYQQALGQGPQFIFQYYREEENGRGNFPPRFSGLQFPNYSSELNVNALELDDSALYLCASSWTSGNHNEQFFGPGTRLTVL.

Note on this clone: A far larger clone lies a single base away; this is likely a read error. Other DNA sequences within the sample encode an identical CDR3. The chain joins TRBV29-1 to TRBJ1-2; D remains ambiguous. The length of the CDR3 is 12 residues. CDR1 and CDR2 (germline): SQVTM, ANQGSEA. CDR3 nucleotide sequence: TGCAGCGTAGAAGACCATAACTATGGCTACACCTTC. Its translation: CSVEDHNYGYTF.

Note on this clone: Other DNA sequences of this sample code for an identical CDR3. This chain uses TRBV7-2 with TRBJ2-5; a weak D match, TRBD2 (6 bases). The CDR3 length is 14 residues. CDR1 is SGHTA, CDR2 FQGNSA, per germline. V lost 0 bases, J lost 4 bases, and 9 bases lay in between. The CDR3, as DNA: TGTGCCAGCAGCTTAGCGCTGGGGGGAGAGACCCAGTACTTC. Translated: CASSLALGGETQYF.

This chain joins TRBV6-5 and TRBJ1-4, with TRBD1 matching over 9 bases. Trimming took 2 bases from V and 6 from J; bases not matched to a gene: 4. This CDR3 region has 15 residues. CDR1 and CDR2 from the germline V gene are MNHEY and SVGAGI. In DNA, the CDR3 is TGTGCCAGCAGTTACCTCGGGACAGGGTATGAAAAACTGTTTTTT. Protein product: CASSYLGTGYEKLFF.

The chain joins TRBV29-1 to TRBJ1-2, with TRBD1 as a possible D gene (6 bases). CDR3 length: 12 amino acids. Germline CDR1 reads SQVTM; CDR2 reads ANQGSEA. V was cut by 6 bases and J by 5 bases, with 13 bases left in between. The DNA of the CDR3 is TGCAGCGTCGAACAGGGAGGGTATGGCTACACCTTC. This encodes CSVEQGGYGYTF. The complete variable domain, with remaining parts taken from reference TRBV29-1 and TRBJ1-2, reads SAVISQKPSRDICQRGTSLTIQCQVDSQVTMMFWYRQQPGQSLTLIATANQGSEATYESGFVIDKFPISRPNLTFSTLTVSNMSPEDSSIYLCSVEQGGYGYTFGSGTRLTVV.

The rearrangement uses TRBV28 and TRBJ1-2; TRBD1 matches 7 bases. The CDR3 totals 12 residues. V lost 8 bases and J lost 2; bases outside the gene matches: 2. Per the germline V gene, CDR1 is MDHEN and CDR2 is SYDVKM. The CDR3 spells CASRGQNYGYTF. The CDR3 DNA reads as TGTGCCAGCCGGGGACAGAACTATGGCTACACCTTC.

The CDR3 here is CASSFHTGLADSNEQFF. In DNA form, the CDR3 reads TGTGCCAGCAGCTTTCACACGGGACTAGCGGACTCCAATGAGCAGTTCTTC. The chain joins TRBV11-2 to TRBJ2-1, with 11 positions matching TRBD2. The germline V gene has CDR1 SGHAT and CDR2 FQNNGV. The CDR3 sequence is 17 residues long. J gave up 6 bases and V 3 bases, and 10 bases lay outside the gene matches.

This rearrangement joins TRBV2 to TRBJ2-3; 13 bases align to TRBD2. Germline V gene sequence: CDR1 SNHLY, CDR2 FYNNEI. The CDR3 runs to 15 residues. The ends lost 4 bases at V and 5 bases at J; junction bases unmatched: 3. The CDR3 region has the DNA TGTGCCAGCAGTGGAGGACTAGCGGGAGTAGATACGCAGTATTTT. Translated, it gives CASSGGLAGVDTQYF.

This chain uses TRBV7-9 with TRBJ1-1; D remains ambiguous. Trimming pared 0 bases from V and 4 bases from J, leaving 12 bases between. Per the germline V gene, CDR1 is SEHNR and CDR2 is FQNEAQ (reference sequence). The CDR3 loop spans 15 amino acids. CDR3 nucleotides: TGTGCCAGCAGCTTAGCGAGGCAGAATACCACTGAAGCTTTCTTT. This gives the protein CASSLARQNTTEAFF. Supplemented by reference TRBV7-9 and TRBJ1-1, the full variable domain reads DTGVSQNPRHKITKRGQNVTFRCDPISEHNRLYWYRQTLGQGPEFLTYFQNEAQLEKSRLLSDRFSAERPKGSFSTLEIQRTEQGDSAMYLCASSLARQNTTEAFFGQGTRLTVV.

The CDR3 spells CASSPIAGTTDTQYF. The CDR3 DNA follows: TGTGCCAGCAGCCCTATAGCGGGAACCACAGATACGCAGTATTTT. The gene calls are TRBV7-3 and TRBJ2-3; 8 nucleotides match TRBD2. The CDR3 loop spans 15 amino acids. CDR1 and CDR2 (germline): SGHTA, FQGTGA. V lost 5 bases and J lost 2; bases outside the gene matches: 6. The whole variable domain, remainder taken from reference TRBV7-3 and TRBJ2-3, is GAGVSQTPSNKVTEKGKYVELRCDPISGHTALYWYRQSLGQGPEFLIYFQGTGAADDSGLPNDRFFAVRPEGSVSTLKIQRTERGDSAVYLCASSPIAGTTDTQYFGPGTRLTVL.

The count of this clone is one. This CDR3 is CASSIGAGTGGRPGANVLTF. CDR3 nucleotides: TGTGCCAGTAGTATAGGCGCCGGGACAGGGGGGAGGCCTGGGGCCAACGTCCTGACTTTC. V usage is TRBV19 and J usage is TRBJ2-6; TRBD1 aligns across 11 bases. The CDR3 contains 20 residues. CDR1 is LNHDA and CDR2 is SQIVND in the germline V gene (reference sequence). V lost 1 base to trimming and J lost 2 bases; unmatched junction nucleotides: 10.

A note on this clone: Other nucleotide sequences in the sample specify the same CDR3. DNA of the CDR3: TGTGCCTACTCCGCGAGAACTAGCGACACAGATACGCAGTATTTT. It encodes CAYSARTSDTDTQYF. The chain combines TRBV30 with TRBJ2-3; TRBD2 matches 7 bases. The CDR3 is made up of 15 amino acids. V was pared by 7 bases and J by 2 bases, with 12 bases of the junction left unmatched. Germline V CDR1 and CDR2: GTSNPN, SVGIG (reference sequence). The full variable domain, completed using reference TRBV30 and TRBJ2-3, is SQTIHQWPATLVQPVGSPLSLECTVEGTSNPNLYWYRQAAGRGLQLLFYSVGIGQISSEVPQNLSASRPQDRQFILSSKKLLLSDSGFYLCAYSARTSDTDTQYFGPGTRLTVL.

V gene TRBV2 combines with J gene TRBJ2-2; TRBD2 aligns across 16 bases. Trimming at V came to 6 bases and at J to 6 bases, leaving 13 bases not matched to a gene. The germline CDR1 and CDR2 sequences are SNHLY and FYNNEI. CDR3 length equals 19 residues. In DNA, the CDR3 is TGTGCCAGCAGGCCGTGGGGACTAGCGGGAGGGCCAGGGTCCGGGGAGCTGTTTTTT. Its translation: CASRPWGLAGGPGSGELFF. The complete variable domain, with remaining parts taken from reference TRBV2 and TRBJ2-2, reads EPEVTQTPSHQVTQMGQEVILRCVPISNHLYFYWYRQILGQKVEFLVSFYNNEISEKSEIFDDQFSVERPDGSNFTLKIRSTKLEDSAMYFCASRPWGLAGGPGSGELFFGEGSRLTVL.

This clone has just a few counts. The CDR3 reads CATTGTSFHNEQFF. The CDR3 coding sequence is TGTGCCACCACCGGGACTAGCTTTCACAATGAGCAGTTCTTC. The chain is built from TRBV28 and TRBJ2-1; 9 bases line up with TRBD2. Per germline, CDR1 MDHEN and CDR2 SYDVKM. The CDR3 runs to 14 residues. The trim removed 10 bases at V and 5 bases at J, leaving 9 bases unmatched.

The chain is built from TRBV7-9 and TRBJ2-7, with D tentatively TRBD1 or TRBD2 (5 bases each). This CDR3 comprises 14 residues. The germline V gene encodes CDR1 SEHNR and CDR2 FQNEAQ (reference sequence). V lost 7 bases and J 6 bases, leaving 19 bases between the germline ends. The CDR3 spells CASKSRDASAEQYF. CDR3 DNA: TGTGCCAGCAAGTCCCGGGACGCCTCGGCCGAGCAGTACTTC.

On this clone: This sample includes further DNA sequences coding for the same CDR3. The genes are TRBV7-2 and TRBJ2-7, with TRBD1 identical over 7 bases. The CDR3 totals 14 residues. The V gene end was trimmed by 2 bases and the J gene end by 3 bases; junction bases not matched to a gene: 4. CDR1 and CDR2 from the germline V gene are SGHTA and FQGNSA. For the CDR3, the DNA is TGTGCCAGCAGCTTAAGACGACAGGGCTACGAGCAGTACTTC. It yields the protein CASSLRRQGYEQYF.

For this clone: Germline and junction disagree at one end, which may indicate a read error. The chain links TRBV15 to TRBJ1-1, with D hard to call. The V gene's germline CDR1 is LNHNV and CDR2 YYDKDF (reference sequence). The length of the CDR3 is 13 residues. CDR3 bases: TGTGCCACCAGCAGAGATCGGGCGCGAAGTAGCGTCTTT. Translation gives CATSRDRARSSVF.

About this clone: A single base is all that separates this from a far larger clone, so a read error is likely. This chain links TRBV2 with TRBJ1-5; TRBD1 is a possible D gene (6 bases). The CDR3 covers 14 residues. The V gene's germline CDR1 is SNHLY and CDR2 FYNNEI. Trimming removed 2 bases from V and 5 bases from J, with 10 bases in between. CDR3 in amino acids: CASSELDSYQPQHF. The CDR3 bases are TGTGCCAGCAGTGAATTGGACAGCTATCAGCCCCAGCATTTT.